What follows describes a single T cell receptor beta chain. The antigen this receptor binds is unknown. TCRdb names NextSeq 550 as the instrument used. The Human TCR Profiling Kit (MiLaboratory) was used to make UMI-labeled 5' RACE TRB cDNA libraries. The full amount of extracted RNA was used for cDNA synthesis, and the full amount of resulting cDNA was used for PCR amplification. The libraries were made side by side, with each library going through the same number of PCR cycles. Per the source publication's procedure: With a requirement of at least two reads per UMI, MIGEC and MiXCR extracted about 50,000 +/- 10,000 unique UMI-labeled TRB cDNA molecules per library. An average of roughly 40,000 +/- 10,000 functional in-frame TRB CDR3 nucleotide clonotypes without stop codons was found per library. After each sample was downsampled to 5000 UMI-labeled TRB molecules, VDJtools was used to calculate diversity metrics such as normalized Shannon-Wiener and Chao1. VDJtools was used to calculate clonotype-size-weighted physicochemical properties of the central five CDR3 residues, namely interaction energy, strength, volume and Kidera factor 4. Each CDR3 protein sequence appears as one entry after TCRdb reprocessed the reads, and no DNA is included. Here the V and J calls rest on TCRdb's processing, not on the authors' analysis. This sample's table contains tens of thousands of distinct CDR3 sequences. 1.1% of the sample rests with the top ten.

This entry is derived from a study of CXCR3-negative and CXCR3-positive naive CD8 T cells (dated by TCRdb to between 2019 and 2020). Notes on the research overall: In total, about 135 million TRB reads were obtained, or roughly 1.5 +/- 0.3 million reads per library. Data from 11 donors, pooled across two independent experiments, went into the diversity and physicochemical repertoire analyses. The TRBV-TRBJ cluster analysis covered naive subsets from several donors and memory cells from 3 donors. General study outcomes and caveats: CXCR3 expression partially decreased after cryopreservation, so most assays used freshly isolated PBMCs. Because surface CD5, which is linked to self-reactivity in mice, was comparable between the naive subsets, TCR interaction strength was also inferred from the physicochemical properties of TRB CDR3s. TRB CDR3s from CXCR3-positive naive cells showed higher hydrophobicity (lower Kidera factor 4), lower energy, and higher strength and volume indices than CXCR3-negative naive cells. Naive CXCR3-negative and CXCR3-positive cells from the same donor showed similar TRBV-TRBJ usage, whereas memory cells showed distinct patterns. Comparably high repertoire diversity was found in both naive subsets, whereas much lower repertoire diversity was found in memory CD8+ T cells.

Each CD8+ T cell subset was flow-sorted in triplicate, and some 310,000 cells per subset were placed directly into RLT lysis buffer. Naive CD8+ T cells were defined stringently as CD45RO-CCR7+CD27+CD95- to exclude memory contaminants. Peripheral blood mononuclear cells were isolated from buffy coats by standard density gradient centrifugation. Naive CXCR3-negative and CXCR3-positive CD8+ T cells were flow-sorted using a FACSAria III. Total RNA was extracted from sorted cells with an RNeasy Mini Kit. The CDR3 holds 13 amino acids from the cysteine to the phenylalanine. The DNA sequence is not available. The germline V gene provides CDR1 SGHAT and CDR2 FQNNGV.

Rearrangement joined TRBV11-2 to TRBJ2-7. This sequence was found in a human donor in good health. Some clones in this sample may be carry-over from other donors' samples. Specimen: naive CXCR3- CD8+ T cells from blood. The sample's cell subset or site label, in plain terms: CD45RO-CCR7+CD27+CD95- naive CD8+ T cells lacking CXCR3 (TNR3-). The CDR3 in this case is CASSLGGTYEQYF. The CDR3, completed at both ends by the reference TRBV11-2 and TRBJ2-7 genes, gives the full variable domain EAGVAQSPRYKIIEKRQSVAFWCNPISGHATLYWYQQILGQGPKLLIQFQNNGVVDDSQLPKDRFSAERLKGVDSTLKIQPAKLEDSAVYLCASSLGGTYEQYFGPGTRLTVT.